Listed below are T cell receptor beta chains from one sample, sequenced in a study of early T cells in non-severe SARS-CoV-2 infection. Via MiXCR, TCRdb re-called the 5' RACE reads, giving one row per CDR3 protein. The profile covers tens of thousands of distinct CDR3 sequences, with 9.3% appearing a single time and less than 25% taken by the ten largest. Sequences were obtained from whole blood. The receptors were sampled from an adult who was a healthcare worker with PCR-confirmed SARS-CoV-2 infection or an uninfected control (not recorded which). Each CDR3 is given with its conserved first and last residue. A D gene is named only where the DNA matches it firmly. Rows may omit the clone size; those that give it use once, few, many or a size class.

j_call: TRBJ1-5; v_call: TRBV20-1; d_call: TRBD1; clone_size: many; cdr3_aa: CSATPGQGFHQPQHF; cdr3_nt: TGCAGTGCTACTCCGGGACAGGGTTTTCATCAGCCCCAGCATTTT
j_call: TRBJ1-5; v_call: TRBV2; d_call: .; clone_size: many; cdr3_aa: CASSPSVGNQPQHF; cdr3_nt: TGTGCCAGCAGCCCAAGTGTGGGAAATCAGCCCCAGCATTTT
j_call: TRBJ1-1; v_call: TRBV30; d_call: .; clone_size: many; cdr3_aa: CAWSGGRGTEAFF; cdr3_nt: TGTGCCTGGAGTGGTGGGAGGGGAACTGAAGCTTTCTTT
j_call: TRBJ2-5; v_call: TRBV19; d_call: .; clone_size: .; cdr3_aa: CASSIPGAYQETQYF; cdr3_nt: TGTGCCAGTAGTATACCGGGGGCTTACCAAGAGACCCAGTACTTC
j_call: TRBJ1-4; v_call: TRBV7-9; d_call: .; clone_size: few; cdr3_aa: CASSSAVEKLFF; cdr3_nt: TGTGCCAGCAGTTCGGCGGTCGAAAAACTGTTTTTT
j_call: TRBJ2-1; v_call: TRBV5-1; d_call: TRBD2; clone_size: many; cdr3_aa: CASSLATSGRGNEQFF; cdr3_nt: TGCGCCAGCAGCTTGGCGACTAGCGGGCGCGGCAATGAGCAGTTCTTC
j_call: TRBJ2-3; v_call: TRBV20-1; d_call: .; clone_size: .; cdr3_aa: CSCPLAGLTNTQYF; cdr3_nt: TGCAGTTGCCCACTTGCGGGGTTAACGAATACGCAGTATTTT
j_call: TRBJ1-1; v_call: TRBV7-9; d_call: .; clone_size: .; cdr3_aa: CASSPVPGTEAFF; cdr3_nt: TGTGCCAGCAGCCCTGTGCCTGGGACTGAAGCTTTCTTT
j_call: TRBJ2-7; v_call: TRBV11-3; d_call: TRBD1; clone_size: few; cdr3_aa: CASSSRQGVDEQYF; cdr3_nt: TGTGCCAGCAGCTCCAGACAGGGGGTCGACGAGCAGTACTTC
j_call: TRBJ1-4; v_call: TRBV6-5; d_call: .; clone_size: many; cdr3_aa: CASSIRREEKLFF; cdr3_nt: TGTGCCAGCAGTATAAGGAGGGAGGAAAAACTGTTTTTT
j_call: TRBJ1-1; v_call: TRBV30; d_call: .; clone_size: few; cdr3_aa: CAWTPGGPEAFF; cdr3_nt: TGTGCCTGGACCCCTGGTGGCCCTGAAGCTTTCTTT